This TCR beta chain is from a study of T cells in Graves' hyperthyroidism and ophthalmopathy. Amplification of TCR beta CDR3 regions used RNA as the template. HTBI primers were the set used in a first-round RT-PCR of the TCR CDR3. TCRdb passed the multiplex PCR reads through MiXCR, listing each CDR3 protein once. The data contain 380,000 or so distinct CDR3 sequences, about 14% of them seen just once; the ten biggest clones take up 20% to 25%. The V gene's germline CDR1 is SGHTA and CDR2 FQGTGA. This CDR3 comprises 13 residues. Trimming shortened V by 2 bases and J by 6 bases, and 10 bases separated the two germline ends. General study findings and limits: The model identified upcoming ophthalmopathy a median around 7.1 months ahead of onset.

Only a few counts were recorded for this clonotype. Its antigen is as yet unknown. This chain links TRBV7-3 with TRBJ1-1; maybe TRBD1 (6 bases). Sequenced: blood. This TCR was recovered from a woman in her twenties or thirties with Graves' hyperthyroidism. In DNA, the CDR3 is TGTGCCAGCAGCTTACAGGGGATGTCTGAAGCTTTCTTT. It codes for CASSLQGMSEAFF.